The rows below give T cell receptor beta chains drawn from one sample of a study of shared clonotypes between healthy human individuals. Sequencing used immunoSEQ multiplex PCR; TCRdb keeps in-frame clones, though not all of them. In the table there are roughly 1,000,000 clones, around 78% of which are singletons. Input material: memory CD4+ T cells from PBMCs. These receptors were taken from a man younger than 30 in good health. Some clones in this sample may be carry-over from other donors' samples. Both conserved end residues are trimmed from each CDR3. Expanded clones get a size class; other rows say once, few or many, or leave the size out.

v_gene: TRBV2
j_gene: TRBJ1-1
abundance: once
CDR3aa: ASSGQVNTEAF

v_gene: TRBV29-1
j_gene: TRBJ2-1
abundance: -
CDR3aa: SVVSSYNEQF

v_gene: TRBV10-2
j_gene: TRBJ1-1
abundance: many
CDR3aa: ASREGVEAF

v_gene: TRBV5-5
j_gene: TRBJ1-2
abundance: once
CDR3aa: ASSRPTELRSYGYT

v_gene: TRBV28
j_gene: TRBJ2-5
abundance: -
CDR3aa: ASSPVRGGGETQY

v_gene: TRBV27
j_gene: TRBJ2-5
abundance: once
CDR3aa: ASSLLSGGETQY

v_gene: TRBV1
j_gene: TRBJ2-2
abundance: -
CDR3aa: TSSQVIFWQKLGGELF

v_gene: TRBV9
j_gene: TRBJ1-3
abundance: -
CDR3aa: ASSVDGGGHRNTIY

v_gene: TRBV19
j_gene: TRBJ1-4
abundance: -
CDR3aa: ASSPGSTNEKLF

v_gene: TRBV28
j_gene: TRBJ2-6
abundance: -
CDR3aa: ASRSFPGTGESGANVLT

v_gene: TRBV7-9
j_gene: TRBJ1-4
abundance: -
CDR3aa: ASSLLTGLNEKLF

v_gene: TRBV11-2
j_gene: TRBJ1-2
abundance: -
CDR3aa: ASSLGSYGYT

v_gene: TRBV7-8
j_gene: TRBJ2-5
abundance: once
CDR3aa: ASSLGGGVETQY

v_gene: TRBV7-2
j_gene: TRBJ2-7
abundance: -
CDR3aa: ATNQGGTAYEQY